Sequencing of this T cell receptor (beta chain) was carried out in a study of CD8+ T cells in alopecia areata. Across the whole study: Those patients who were treated received oral tofacitinib, which was given at 5 to 10 mg twice daily for moderate-to-severe alopecia areata. Overall study results and limits: In scalp and blood during tofacitinib, many expanded lesional clones persisted. Both scalp clonality and the expanded CD8+ clones among the top 100 showed a significant decrease with tofacitinib.

This clone occurred once. The antigen remains undetermined. J lost 6 bases, V lost 6 bases, and 10 bases had no gene match. The CDR3 runs 14 residues. From germline, CDR1 is SGHVS and CDR2 FNYEAQ. The treatment here: oral pan-JAK inhibitor, 5-10 mg twice daily. Alopecia areata patients provided lesional scalp punch biopsies and peripheral blood. RNA, once extracted, was reverse transcribed into cDNA for use as the sequencing template. Clones were read by immunoSEQ multiplex PCR, and TCRdb kept only the in-frame ones, dropping some. The sample yields roughly 170,000 clones, about 60% seen once. The chain recombines TRBV7-6 with TRBJ1-1, with 7 bases fitting TRBD1. The sequence came from a human donor with alopecia areata. The input for sequencing was CD8+ T cells sorted from blood, taken at week 24, from a patient treated with tofacitinib. The CDR3 loop reads CASRPRQGRPEAFF. CDR3 in DNA: TGTGCCAGCAGGCCCCGACAGGGTAGGCCTGAAGCTTTCTTT.